A single sample gave rise to the 32 T cell receptor beta chains below, sequenced in a study of shared clonotypes between healthy human individuals. TCRdb keeps only in-frame clones here, not all; method: immunoSEQ multiplex PCR. Seen here are roughly 2 million clones, 85% to 95% observed once, and the top ten hold roughly 0.13%. Input material: naive CD4+ T cells sorted from blood. As to subset: CD45RA+ positively selected. These receptors all come from a man between 18 and 35 years old in good health.

This sequence joins TRBV5-1 and TRBJ1-2; D ambiguous. CDR3 size: 13 residues. CDR1 is SGHRS, CDR2 YFSETQ, per germline. Trimming removed 5 bases from V and 7 bases from J, with 15 bases in between. The CDR3 loop reads CASRVDVVRGYTF. As DNA, the CDR3 is TGCGCCAGCAGGGTGGATGTCGTGCGTGGCTACACCTTC.

This clone appeared once. The J gene is TRBJ2-2, the V gene TRBV5-1, with a tentative D call TRBD1 (5 bases). Trimming left V 4 bases short and J 4 bases short, with 14 bases between. The germline CDR1 and CDR2 sequences are SGHRS and YFSETQ. This CDR3 is 15 amino acids long. The CDR3 spells CASSPRGLSTGELFF. As DNA, the CDR3 is TGCGCCAGCAGCCCAAGGGGCCTGTCCACCGGGGAGCTGTTTTTT.

J is TRBJ2-2 and V is TRBV19, with 10 bases identical to TRBD2. J lost 3 bases, V lost 6 bases, and 16 bases had no gene match. Germline V gene sequence: CDR1 LNHDA, CDR2 SQIVND (reference sequence). The CDR3 is 19 amino acids. CDR3 nucleotides: TGTGCCAGTAGCCCTGGCTCTGCTAGCGGGAGATATGACACCGGGGAGCTGTTTTTT. Translating it yields CASSPGSASGRYDTGELFF. Together with reference TRBV19 and TRBJ2-2, the CDR3 gives the full variable domain: DGGITQSPKYLFRKEGQNVTLSCEQNLNHDAMYWYRQDPGQGLRLIYYSQIVNDFQKGDIAEGYSVSREKKESFPLTVTSAQKNPTAFYLCASSPGSASGRYDTGELFFGEGSRLTVL.

The V call is TRBV2, the J call TRBJ1-2, with 7 bases that match TRBD1. Germline V gives CDR1 SNHLY, CDR2 FYNNEI. The V and J ends lost 8 bases and 0 bases, in that order; junction bases with no gene match: 9. The CDR3 runs 15 residues. CDR3 in DNA: TGTGCCAGCCGCCGGGACAGCAGTTCTAACTATGGCTACACCTTC. It is translated as CASRRDSSSNYGYTF.

The rearrangement links TRBV7-8 to TRBJ1-3, with TRBD1 matching over 9 bases. V lost 1 base to trimming and J lost 0 bases; unmatched junction nucleotides: 13. CDR1 and CDR2 (germline): SGHVS, FQNEAQ. This CDR3 contains 20 residues. This CDR3 reads CASSLGRVSGTGSSGNTIYF. Here the CDR3 DNA reads TGTGCCAGCAGCTTAGGCCGAGTGTCCGGGACAGGGAGCTCTGGAAACACCATATATTTT.

This clone was observed once. The V call is TRBV5-8, the J call TRBJ1-6, with D perhaps matching TRBD1 (5 bases). The V gene lost 5 bases and the J gene lost 3 bases, with 9 bases spanning the gap. This CDR3 has 14 residues. CDR1 and CDR2 from the germline V gene are SGHTS and YDEGEE. The DNA of the CDR3 is TGTGCCAGCAGGATGGGGGACTATAATTCACCCCTCCACTTT. Its protein product is CASRMGDYNSPLHF. The entire variable domain, with the rest obtained from reference TRBV5-8 and TRBJ1-6, is as follows: EAGVTQSPTHLIKTRGQQATLRCSPISGHTSVYWYQQALGLGLQFLLWYDEGEERNRGNFPPRFSGRQFPNYSSELNVNALELEDSALYLCASRMGDYNSPLHFGNGTRLTVT.

The chain combines TRBV7-9 with TRBJ2-2; D remains ambiguous. The length of the CDR3 is 17 residues. V was pared by 5 bases and J by 0 bases, with 16 bases between. Germline lookup yields CDR1 SEHNR and CDR2 FQNEAQ (reference sequence). Here the CDR3 DNA reads TGTGCCAGCAGCCCGATAGGCGTCAGTTCGAACACCGGGGAGCTGTTTTTT. This codes for CASSPIGVSSNTGELFF.

V and J are TRBV6-6 and TRBJ2-1, with D unclear. CDR1 is MNHNY, CDR2 SVGAGI, per germline (reference sequence). The CDR3 sequence is 12 residues long. V was cut by 2 bases and J by 10 bases, with 9 bases left in between. CDR3 bases: TGTGCCAGCAGTTACGAGCGTCCCGAGCAGTTCTTC. As protein: CASSYERPEQFF.

This sequence joins TRBV7-3 and TRBJ1-2, with TRBD1 matching 7 bases. Germline-derived CDR1 and CDR2 are SGHTA and FQGTGA. The CDR3 runs to 18 residues. V gave up 1 base and J gave up 0 bases; unmatched junction bases: 11. This CDR3 is CASSLRGSKGTANYGYTF. Written as DNA, the CDR3 is TGTGCCAGCAGCTTAAGGGGGTCTAAAGGGACAGCTAACTATGGCTACACCTTC. Filled out from reference TRBV7-3 and TRBJ1-2, the complete variable domain reads GAGVSQTPSNKVTEKGKYVELRCDPISGHTALYWYRQSLGQGPEFLIYFQGTGAADDSGLPNDRFFAVRPEGSVSTLKIQRTERGDSAVYLCASSLRGSKGTANYGYTFGSGTRLTVV.

The V and J genes are TRBV18 and TRBJ1-3, with D hard to call. V lost 3 bases and J lost 0, with 9 bases in between. The CDR3 is 15 amino acids. Germline CDR1 is KGHSH and CDR2 is LQKENI. This CDR3 is CASSPVMSSGNTIYF. The CDR3 nucleotides are TGTGCCAGCTCACCGGTCATGAGCTCTGGAAACACCATATATTTT.

To note about this clone: One end of the junction varies from germline; a read error may be responsible. The chain combines TRBV4-1 with TRBJ1-4; D might be TRBD1 (5 bases). The CDR3 spans 11 residues. CDR1 and CDR2 (germline): MGHRA, YSYEKL. The CDR3 DNA is TGTGCCAGCAGTGCGGGGGGAAAACTGTTTTTT. Its translation is CASSAGGKLFF.

The V call is TRBV18, the J call TRBJ1-3, with D possibly being TRBD1 (6 bases). This CDR3 has 17 residues. The V and J ends lost 0 bases and 1 base respectively, with 13 bases between them. CDR1 is KGHSH and CDR2 is LQKENI in the germline V gene. CDR3 nucleotide sequence: TGTGCCAGCTCACCACCCCAGGGGCCGAGGTCTGGAAACACCATATATTTT. Translated, it gives CASSPPQGPRSGNTIYF.

This clone is a singleton in its sample. This sequence joins TRBV28 and TRBJ2-2, with 7 positions matching TRBD1. The CDR3 length is 17 residues. CDR1 and CDR2 from the germline V gene are MDHEN and SYDVKM. J lost 4 bases, V lost 2 bases, and 10 bases had no gene match. The CDR3: CASSLGTVLRGTGELFF. CDR3 sequence (DNA): TGTGCCAGCAGTTTAGGGACAGTCCTCCGGGGCACCGGGGAGCTGTTTTTT.

This clone showed up just once. The chain joins TRBV7-9 to TRBJ2-2; 8 bases line up with TRBD1. This CDR3 is built from 15 residues. CDR1 is SEHNR and CDR2 is FQNEAQ in the germline V gene (reference sequence). V shed 4 bases, J shed 1 base, and the junction held 2 bases outside the gene matches. CDR3 in DNA: TGTGCCAGCAGCTCGGGACAGGTGAACACCGGGGAGCTGTTTTTT. This codes for CASSSGQVNTGELFF.

The chain is built from TRBV7-9 and TRBJ2-7; no clear D. Trimming stripped 3 bases from V and 6 bases from J, with 9 bases between. The CDR3 is 12 residues long. Germline assignment: CDR1 SEHNR and CDR2 FQNEAQ (reference sequence). The CDR3 sequence: CASSFTFGEQYF. CDR3 nucleotides: TGTGCCAGCAGCTTTACATTTGGCGAGCAGTACTTC.

The V and J genes are TRBV29-1 and TRBJ2-5; D unclear. V was cut by 3 bases and J by 2 bases, with 7 bases left in between. The CDR3 consists of 12 residues. CDR1 is SQVTM, CDR2 ANQGSEA, per germline. The CDR3 DNA follows: TGCAGCGTTGACTGGCAGCAAGAGACCCAGTACTTC. Amino acids: CSVDWQQETQYF.

The chain recombines TRBV10-3 with TRBJ2-7, with 10 bases aligning to TRBD2. This CDR3 is 14 amino acids long. CDR1 and CDR2 (germline): ENHRY, SYGVKD. The ends lost 6 bases at V and 3 bases at J; junction bases unmatched: 5. The CDR3, as DNA: TGTGCCATCAGGCCGGGACTAGCGAGCTACGAGCAGTACTTC. Protein sequence: CAIRPGLASYEQYF.

This clone showed up just once. The rearrangement uses TRBV6-5 and TRBJ1-3; D is unclear. CDR3 length: 15 amino acids. Trimming cost V 0 bases and J 2 bases, with 8 bases left between them. In germline, CDR1 is MNHEY, CDR2 SVGAGI. The CDR3 region is CASSYSLRTGNTIYF. The CDR3 DNA follows: TGTGCCAGCAGTTACTCGTTGAGGACTGGAAACACCATATATTTT.

The chain recombines TRBV6-1 with TRBJ2-4, with 8 bases matching TRBD1. V dropped 2 bases and J dropped 0; count of bases not matched to a gene: 21. The CDR3 length is 22 residues. Germline assignment: CDR1 MNHNS and CDR2 SASEGT. For the CDR3, the DNA is TGTGCCAGCAGTGAAAGCCCGAACCAGGGGGCAGGTATAAAGGTAGCCAAAAACATTCAGTACTTC. It translates to CASSESPNQGAGIKVAKNIQYF.

The chain employs TRBV6-5 and TRBJ2-7; 11 bases map to TRBD2. Trimming took 7 bases from V and 6 from J; bases not matched to a gene: 11. In germline, CDR1 is MNHEY, CDR2 SVGAGI. This CDR3 contains 15 residues. The CDR3 sequence: CASIQSTSGSGEQYF. As DNA, the CDR3 is TGTGCCAGCATCCAGAGTACTAGCGGGAGTGGCGAGCAGTACTTC.

To note about this clone: Other nucleotide sequences in the sample specify the same CDR3. This chain links TRBV9 with TRBJ2-1; TRBD2 agrees at 14 bases. The CDR3 contains 17 residues. Germline loops: CDR1 SGDLS, CDR2 YYNGEE. The V and J ends lost 0 bases and 4 bases, in that order; junction bases with no gene match: 3. CDR3 sequence reads: CASSVGLAGGSYNEQFF. The CDR3 region has the DNA TGTGCCAGCAGCGTAGGACTAGCGGGGGGGTCTTACAATGAGCAGTTCTTC. Using reference TRBV9 and TRBJ2-1 for the parts outside the CDR3, the full variable domain is DSGVTQTPKHLITATGQRVTLRCSPRSGDLSVYWYQQSLDQGLQFLIQYYNGEERAKGNILERFSAQQFPDLHSELNLSSLELGDSALYFCASSVGLAGGSYNEQFFGPGTRLTVL.

This chain connects TRBV11-2 to TRBJ2-4; D call uncertain. CDR3 length: 14 residues. CDR1 is SGHAT, CDR2 FQNNGV, per germline. V dropped 3 bases and J dropped 5 bases, with 11 bases sitting between them. CDR3 sequence: CASSFAAIENIQYF. The CDR3 coding sequence is TGTGCCAGCAGCTTCGCCGCTATCGAAAACATTCAGTACTTC.

The rearrangement uses TRBV6-6 and TRBJ1-6; a possible D gene is TRBD1 (5 bases). V lost 6 bases and J lost 8, with 14 bases in between. Germline-derived CDR1 and CDR2 are MNHNY and SVGAGI (reference sequence). The CDR3 consists of 14 residues. CDR3 sequence reads: CASRRGTFDSPLHF. CDR3 DNA: TGTGCCAGCAGACGCGGGACGTTCGATTCACCCCTCCACTTT.

The CDR3 loop is CASSIDREKLFF. CDR3 bases: TGTGCCAGTAGTATCGATAGGGAAAAACTGTTTTTT. This chain connects TRBV19 to TRBJ1-4; D call uncertain. This CDR3 contains 12 residues. Trimming removed 3 bases at V and 8 bases at J, with 7 bases between. Per germline, CDR1 LNHDA and CDR2 SQIVND (reference sequence).

As regards this clone: The same CDR3 is also encoded by other DNA sequences in this sample. The chain links TRBV28 to TRBJ2-7; D call uncertain. The CDR3 has 14 residues. Trimming removed 3 bases from V and 0 bases from J, with 9 bases in between. Germline-derived CDR1 and CDR2 are MDHEN and SYDVKM. The CDR3 loop reads CASSLPESSYEQYF. In DNA, the CDR3 is TGTGCCAGCAGTTTGCCAGAAAGCTCCTACGAGCAGTACTTC.

This rearrangement joins TRBV19 to TRBJ2-7, with D perhaps matching TRBD2 (6 bases). The length of the CDR3 is 12 residues. Trimming stripped 6 bases from V and 7 bases from J, with 13 bases between. Germline CDR1 reads LNHDA; CDR2 reads SQIVND (reference sequence). In nucleotides, the CDR3 is TGTGCCAGTAGAGGAGGGTCCTTAGAGCAGTACTTC. Its protein is CASRGGSLEQYF.

V is TRBV7-9 and J is TRBJ1-4; D is perhaps TRBD1 (6 bases). V dropped 6 bases and J dropped 11 bases, with 22 bases sitting between them. This CDR3 has 15 amino acids. Germline V gene data show CDR1 as SEHNR and CDR2 as FQNEAQ (reference sequence). In nucleotides, the CDR3 is TGTGCCAGCAGGGGGCGGGGGCCGAGGAAGAAGAAACTGTTTTTT. This translates into CASRGRGPRKKKLFF. The full variable domain, in which reference TRBV7-9 and TRBJ1-4 provide the parts outside the CDR3, is DTGVSQNPRHKITKRGQNVTFRCDPISEHNRLYWYRQTLGQGPEFLTYFQNEAQLEKSRLLSDRFSAERPKGSFSTLEIQRTEQGDSAMYLCASRGRGPRKKKLFFGSGTQLSVL.

This chain connects TRBV28 to TRBJ1-3; 9 bases align to TRBD1. V lost 3 bases, J lost 4 bases, and 13 bases stayed unmatched. This CDR3 has 18 residues. Per germline, CDR1 MDHEN and CDR2 SYDVKM. The CDR3 reads CASSLVSPGQGRGNTIYF. In DNA form, the CDR3 reads TGTGCCAGCAGTTTGGTATCGCCGGGACAGGGAAGGGGAAACACCATATATTTT.

J is TRBJ1-1 and V is TRBV6-5, with D possibly being TRBD1 (5 bases). The germline V gene has CDR1 MNHEY and CDR2 SVGAGI. V was trimmed by 2 bases and J by 4 bases, leaving 14 bases between them. The CDR3 runs 15 residues. The CDR3 here is CASSYRWGRTTEAFF. The CDR3 nucleotides are TGTGCCAGCAGTTACAGATGGGGACGGACCACTGAAGCTTTCTTT.

The table lists this clone with a count of one. This chain connects TRBV5-1 to TRBJ2-1, with 8 bases that match TRBD1. J gave up 2 bases and V 3 bases, and 4 bases lay outside the gene matches. This CDR3 spans 15 amino acids. Germline V gene lookup returns CDR1 SGHRS and CDR2 YFSETQ. CDR3 residues: CASSSGGSAYNEQFF. The CDR3 DNA is TGCGCCAGCAGCTCAGGGGGCTCTGCCTACAATGAGCAGTTCTTC.

CDR3 protein: CASGLEEGAKQYF. In DNA form, the CDR3 reads TGTGCTAGTGGTTTGGAAGAAGGGGCGAAGCAGTACTTC. The chain couples TRBV12-5 to TRBJ2-7, with TRBD1 as a possible D gene (5 bases). Trimming left V 1 base short and J 8 bases short, with 12 bases between. The germline V gene encodes CDR1 LGHNT and CDR2 FRNRAP. The CDR3 length is 13 residues.

The rearrangement joins TRBV11-2 to TRBJ2-3, with D possibly called TRBD1 or TRBD2 (6 bases each). This CDR3 comprises 17 residues. From germline, CDR1 is SGHAT and CDR2 FQNNGV. The V gene lost 1 base and the J gene lost 0 bases, with 14 bases spanning the gap. The CDR3 nucleotides are TGTGCCAGCAGCTTAGTGGGGGGCCGTCCTAGCACAGATACGCAGTATTTT. Encoded protein: CASSLVGGRPSTDTQYF.